Described below is a single T cell receptor (beta chain) sequence and its context. Seattle enrolled patients during active infection and tracked them longitudinally. V lost 4 bases, J lost 6 bases, and 13 bases lay in between. Germline CDR1 is MDHEN and CDR2 is SYDVKM. The CDR3 contains 14 residues. The data originate from a study of blood T cell repertoires in COVID-19. Study at large: T cells, B-cell-depleted T cells, or PBMCs supplied cDNA or gDNA.

In the original analysis: Amplification of reference gene primers provided the estimated nucleated cell counts. The table came from immunoSEQ multiplex PCR; TCRdb's copy has only in-frame clones and leaves some out. V, J and clone size are taken as reported in that table, and D and trimming were inferred from the DNA itself. The table includes 400,000 or so clones, over 75% detected once. V and J are TRBV28 and TRBJ1-5; D not resolved. The sequenced sample was peripheral blood. The TCR comes from a woman in her 40s with COVID-19, enrolled during active disease. CDR3 sequence (DNA): TGTGCCAGCAGTTCTGAGGCGAATAGTCAGCCCCAGCATTTT. Translating it yields CASSSEANSQPQHF.